This entry features one T cell receptor (beta chain) sequence. With a much larger clone just one base away, this may be a read error. This sample was included in a study of human T cells and chemical hapten exposure. The germline V and J ends were trimmed by 3 bases and 5 bases, with 10 bases remaining between them. Germline CDR1 is DFQATT and CDR2 is SNEGSKA (reference sequence). The CDR3 loop spans 12 amino acids. The library attached unique molecular identifiers to individual cDNA molecules. Via MiXCR, TCRdb re-called the RACE reads, giving one row per CDR3 protein. The repertoire consists of about 50,000 distinct CDR3 sequences, with about 4.5% occurring once and the leading ten covering 1.5% to 2%. Regarding time point: healthy volunteer bleed at 2 weeks. The starting material, unfractionated whole blood, was used for total RNA extraction.

Sequencing input: whole blood. This chain links TRBV20-1 with TRBJ1-1; D gene uncertain. This TCR came from a female donor in good health. Some clones in this sample may be carry-over from other donors' samples. The CDR3 is CSARRAGTEAFF. The DNA of the CDR3 is TGCAGTGCTAGGAGGGCGGGTACTGAAGCTTTCTTT.